These 18 T cell receptor beta chains were all obtained from the same sample, sequenced in a study of T-cell reconstitution after alpha-beta-depleted transplantation in children. The library targeted TCRbeta and was prepared with unique molecular identifiers. TCRdb processed the PCR reads anew with MiXCR; each CDR3 protein has one entry. In the table there are 500,000 to 600,000 distinct CDR3 sequences, around a third of which are singletons. This specimen was PBMCs from the stem cell graft donor, taken from the stem cell graft. These receptors were obtained from a human donor who donated a stem cell graft to a child with aplastic anemia.

V gene TRBV20-1 combines with J gene TRBJ2-3, with TRBD2 identical over 15 bases. Germline V gene data show CDR1 as DFQATT and CDR2 as SNEGSKA (reference sequence). V lost 0 bases, J lost 1 base, and 8 bases stayed unmatched. This CDR3 contains 19 residues. The CDR3 DNA sequence: TGCAGTGCTAGAGATCCCGGACTAGCGGGGGGGTTTGGCACAGATACGCAGTATTTT. Translation gives CSARDPGLAGGFGTDTQYF.

The V call is TRBV7-2, the J call TRBJ1-1; TRBD1 agrees at 8 bases. Germline V lookup: CDR1 SGHTA, CDR2 FQGNSA. The CDR3 is 15 amino acids. The ends lost 3 bases at V and 0 bases at J; junction bases unmatched: 3. The CDR3 coding sequence is TGTGCCAGCAGCTTCTGGACAGGGCTGAACACTGAAGCTTTCTTT. Translated: CASSFWTGLNTEAFF.

A few counts support this clonotype. This rearrangement joins TRBV20-1 to TRBJ2-7; TRBD2 agrees at 8 bases. This CDR3 comprises 13 residues. J was trimmed by 4 bases and V by 5 bases; bases with no gene match: 7. Germline CDR1 is DFQATT and CDR2 is SNEGSKA (reference sequence). CDR3 in amino acids: CSAPLAGIYEQYF. The DNA of the CDR3 is TGCAGTGCTCCTTTAGCGGGAATATACGAGCAGTACTTC.

The chain uses TRBV20-1 and TRBJ2-3; 8 bases line up with TRBD2. Losses at the gene ends were 1 base for V and 3 bases for J; bases not matched to a gene: 9. In germline, CDR1 is DFQATT, CDR2 SNEGSKA (reference sequence). CDR3 length equals 16 residues. CDR3 DNA: TGCAGTGCTAGAGTACGCGGGAGGTCTCCTACAGATACGCAGTATTTT. This codes for CSARVRGRSPTDTQYF.

The rearrangement joins TRBV4-3 to TRBJ2-7, with D perhaps matching TRBD1 or TRBD2 (5 bases each). The germline V gene encodes CDR1 LGHNA and CDR2 YSLEER. The CDR3 sequence is 17 residues long. V dropped 4 bases and J dropped 2 bases, with 21 bases sitting between them. The CDR3 nucleotides are TGCGCCAGCAGCCTCCAGGCCGGGACGGGGACCCCCTACGAGCAGTACTTC. As protein: CASSLQAGTGTPYEQYF.

The CDR3 DNA follows: TGTGCCAGCAGCCTACAAGTGCATGAGCAGTTCTTC. It codes for CASSLQVHEQFF. The V gene is TRBV12-3 or TRBV12-4, the J gene TRBJ2-1, with D unclear. The CDR3 is 12 amino acids. V shed 6 bases and J shed 8 bases, with 11 bases lying between them.

The rearrangement joins TRBV5-1 to TRBJ2-3, with D possibly TRBD1 on 6 matching bases. Germline loops: CDR1 SGHRS, CDR2 YFSETQ. V was trimmed by 9 bases and J by 4 bases, leaving 9 bases between them. The CDR3 is made up of 11 amino acids. The CDR3 reads CATGVSDTQYF. In DNA form, the CDR3 reads TGCGCCACAGGGGTTTCAGATACGCAGTATTTT.

This sequence joins TRBV12-3 or TRBV12-4 and TRBJ1-1; no reliable D call. V lost 6 bases and J lost 0, with 11 bases in between. This CDR3 region has 14 residues. Written as DNA, the CDR3 is TGTGCCAGCAGCGGCCGGGTCGTGAACACTGAAGCTTTCTTT. This encodes CASSGRVVNTEAFF.

This clonotype has a handful of counts. Written as DNA, the CDR3 is TGTGCCAGCAGCTTTTTTATAGCGGGTATGAACACCGGGGAGCTGTTTTTT. Amino acids: CASSFFIAGMNTGELFF. The chain recombines TRBV5-6 with TRBJ2-2; the match to TRBD2 covers 7 bases. Losses at the gene ends were 2 bases for V and 1 base for J; bases not matched to a gene: 8. This CDR3 is built from 17 residues. Germline CDR1 SGHDT, CDR2 YYEEEE.

The chain combines TRBV12-3 or TRBV12-4 with TRBJ2-1; 10 nucleotides line up with TRBD2. The CDR3 consists of 18 residues. The ends lost 5 bases at V and 5 bases at J; junction bases unmatched: 15. CDR3 sequence: CASSPGVGAGGPDNEQFF. The DNA of the CDR3 is TGTGCCAGCAGTCCGGGCGTCGGAGCGGGAGGGCCGGACAATGAGCAGTTCTTC.

The chain uses TRBV12-3 or TRBV12-4 and TRBJ2-5; TRBD1 matches at 9 bases. Trimming removed 0 bases from V and 5 bases from J; junction bases left unmatched: 4. The CDR3 runs 15 residues. The CDR3 coding sequence is TGTGCCAGCAGTTTAGCGAAAGGGACAGGGGAGACCCAGTACTTC. It translates to CASSLAKGTGETQYF.

This clonotype was observed a few times. The chain is built from TRBV5-1 and TRBJ2-3; 9 nucleotides align to TRBD2. Germline-derived CDR1 and CDR2 are SGHRS and YFSETQ. Losses at the gene ends were 0 bases for V and 4 bases for J; bases not matched to a gene: 9. This CDR3 contains 17 residues. The chain's CDR3 is CASSLAAAGGPADTQYF. The CDR3 nucleotides are TGCGCCAGCAGCTTGGCCGCTGCGGGAGGGCCCGCAGATACGCAGTATTTT. Full variable domain (missing parts from reference TRBV5-1 and TRBJ2-3): KAGVTQTPRYLIKTRGQQVTLSCSPISGHRSVSWYQQTPGQGLQFLFEYFSETQRNKGNFPGRFSGRQFSNSRSEMNVSTLELGDSALYLCASSLAAAGGPADTQYFGPGTRLTVL.

This chain uses TRBV10-3 with TRBJ1-5; 12 positions match TRBD1. This CDR3 comprises 14 residues. Trimming at V came to 7 bases and at J to 5 bases, leaving 3 bases not matched to a gene. Germline-derived CDR1 and CDR2 are ENHRY and SYGVKD. The CDR3 sequence: CAIKGTGGDQPQHF. For the CDR3, the DNA is TGTGCCATCAAGGGGACAGGGGGCGATCAGCCCCAGCATTTT.

The table lists this clonotype with a few counts. The gene calls are TRBV5-1 and TRBJ2-5; the D gene is possibly TRBD1 (5 bases). The CDR3 is 14 residues long. Looked up from germline, CDR1 is SGHRS and CDR2 is YFSETQ. Trimming removed 4 bases at V and 1 base at J, with 11 bases between. The CDR3 region has the DNA TGCGCCAGCAGCCCCGGACACGTCCAAGAGACCCAGTACTTC. Translation: CASSPGHVQETQYF.

This clonotype was detected a few times. The chain carries TRBV18 and TRBJ2-7; D gene unclear. Germline CDR1 reads KGHSH; CDR2 reads LQKENI. The CDR3 runs to 14 residues. V was cut by 0 bases and J by 6 bases, with 12 bases left in between. CDR3 nucleotide sequence: TGTGCCAGCTCACCACCGGTTGGAAAGGGCGAGCAGTACTTC. It codes for CASSPPVGKGEQYF.

The V call is TRBV20-1, the J call TRBJ2-1; 7 bases line up with TRBD2. Germline assignment: CDR1 DFQATT and CDR2 SNEGSKA (reference sequence). CDR3 length: 16 residues. The CDR3 protein is CSLGLRRDSAYNEQFF. In DNA, the CDR3 is TGCAGCTTGGGACTACGGCGGGATAGTGCCTACAATGAGCAGTTCTTC.

This clonotype was recorded at least ten times. The chain has TRBV4-2 and TRBJ2-3; 7 bases fit TRBD2. This CDR3 is built from 16 residues. Trimming removed 0 bases from V and 1 base from J; junction bases left unmatched: 4. The germline gives CDR1 LGHNA, CDR2 YNFKEQ. The CDR3 protein is CASSQERSGGTDTQYF. The CDR3 DNA is TGTGCCAGCAGCCAAGAACGAAGCGGGGGCACAGATACGCAGTATTTT.

This clonotype was found many times. This chain connects TRBV7-9 to TRBJ2-7; TRBD1 matches at 7 bases. With 4 bases clipped from V and 3 bases from J, the junction kept 6 bases outside the gene matches. There are 14 residues in the CDR3. Germline-derived CDR1 and CDR2 are SEHNR and FQNEAQ (reference sequence). The CDR3 DNA is TGTGCCAGCAGCTCGATCGACAGGGTCTACGAGCAGTACGTC. Its translation is CASSSIDRVYEQYV.